A selection of T cell receptor beta chains follows, all from one sample in a study of T cell responses to AZD1222 COVID-19 vaccine. Repertoires were generated with immunoSEQ multiplex PCR, while TCRdb's copy carries only in-frame clones and drops some. The repertoire holds some 170,000 clones, with roughly nine tenths as singletons. Here the sequenced sample was peripheral blood, taken 28 days after the second AZD1222 dose. The source is an adult who received the AZD1222 COVID-19 vaccine. Both conserved end residues are part of each CDR3. The listing skips clone size in some rows; elsewhere it reads once, few, many or a size class.

V gene: TRBV7-2
clone size: NA
CDR3 protein: CASSLEAGVTDTQYF

V gene: TRBV28
clone size: NA
CDR3 protein: CASSLPGEVIYEQYF

V gene: TRBV27
clone size: NA
CDR3 protein: CASSGLSYEQYF

V gene: TRBV27
clone size: NA
CDR3 protein: CASSLVVGVYNEQFF

V gene: TRBV18
clone size: NA
CDR3 protein: CASSPAGGGETQYF

V gene: TRBV6-5
clone size: NA
CDR3 protein: CASTKRGQGFYEQYF

V gene: TRBV7-6
clone size: NA
CDR3 protein: CASSLGGGQNTGELFF

V gene: TRBV10-1
clone size: NA
CDR3 protein: CASSESGRNTEAFF

V gene: TRBV2
clone size: few
CDR3 protein: CASSEFGGGRYEQYF

V gene: TRBV7-8
clone size: NA
CDR3 protein: CASSLEGGWTDTQYF

V gene: TRBV7-9
clone size: NA
CDR3 protein: CASSLGPGAIHTEAFF

V gene: TRBV19
clone size: NA
CDR3 protein: CASSVGQYNEQFF

V gene: TRBV6-1
clone size: NA
CDR3 protein: CASSEVRAASSYNSPLHF

V gene: TRBV5-1
clone size: NA
CDR3 protein: CASSPGLAGVGEQYF

V gene: TRBV6-5
clone size: NA
CDR3 protein: CASGNRGWNTEAFF

V gene: TRBV5-6
clone size: once
CDR3 protein: CASSSHGGEYYGYTF

V gene: TRBV6-6
clone size: NA
CDR3 protein: CASSRQGKEKLFF

V gene: TRBV27
clone size: NA
CDR3 protein: CASSFQVEETQYF

V gene: TRBV7-3
clone size: NA
CDR3 protein: CASSLTSGGYNEQFF

V gene: TRBV6-5
clone size: NA
CDR3 protein: CASSYTTNYGYTF

V gene: TRBV7-9
clone size: NA
CDR3 protein: CASSFILGTGELFF

V gene: TRBV14
clone size: NA
CDR3 protein: CASSRWTIAGTEAFF

V gene: TRBV7-9
clone size: NA
CDR3 protein: CASSFSGGQPQHF

V gene: TRBV7-6
clone size: once
CDR3 protein: CASSLLPGADTEAFF

V gene: TRBV19
clone size: NA
CDR3 protein: CASSMKRGASNEKLFF

V gene: TRBV14
clone size: NA
CDR3 protein: CASSQRTLYNEQFF

V gene: TRBV14
clone size: NA
CDR3 protein: CASSQVRGSGNTIYF

V gene: TRBV7-7
clone size: NA
CDR3 protein: CASSLGRGNEKLFF

V gene: TRBV30
clone size: few
CDR3 protein: CAWSYSMYTEAFF

V gene: TRBV7-2
clone size: NA
CDR3 protein: CASSHVPGQRNTEAFF

V gene: TRBV10-1
clone size: NA
CDR3 protein: CASSAGTGELFF

V gene: TRBV19
clone size: NA
CDR3 protein: CASSRTRNGAGELFF

V gene: TRBV6-2/TRBV6-3
clone size: NA
CDR3 protein: CASSYSGQGLRNQPQHF

V gene: TRBV6-1
clone size: NA
CDR3 protein: CASSEIGTGITYNSPLHF

V gene: TRBV6-4
clone size: NA
CDR3 protein: CASPEGSSYEQYF

V gene: TRBV7-9
clone size: once
CDR3 protein: CASSPGQANYGYTF

V gene: TRBV5-4
clone size: NA
CDR3 protein: CASSSWFRDEQFF

V gene: TRBV2
clone size: NA
CDR3 protein: CASSEQPSYGYTF

V gene: TRBV4-1
clone size: NA
CDR3 protein: CASSRTDYEKLFF

V gene: TRBV29-1
clone size: once
CDR3 protein: CSVRQGIINYGYTF

V gene: TRBV5-1
clone size: NA
CDR3 protein: CASSLLPSEATQYF

V gene: TRBV27
clone size: NA
CDR3 protein: CASSPGRKGYTF

V gene: TRBV29-1
clone size: NA
CDR3 protein: CSVVDREAFF

V gene: TRBV11-1
clone size: once
CDR3 protein: CASSRGQADTEAFF

V gene: TRBV9
clone size: NA
CDR3 protein: CASSPGTGVSPLHF

V gene: TRBV12-3/TRBV12-4
clone size: once
CDR3 protein: CASRGGGTEAFF

V gene: TRBV30
clone size: NA
CDR3 protein: CAWSRGDGYEQYF

V gene: TRBV6-5
clone size: NA
CDR3 protein: CASNSGGPGPQYF